This TCR beta chain was captured in a study of PD-1 blockade in classical Hodgkin lymphoma. Study outcomes and limitations: The CD4+ diversity rise by C4D1 was clearest in complete responders.

CDR3 length equals 14 residues. CDR1 is MNHNS and CDR2 is SASEGT in the germline V gene. The V gene lost 0 bases and the J gene lost 4 bases, with 10 bases spanning the gap. In every patient, relapse followed autologous stem cell transplantation, while exposure to brentuximab vedotin differed. Repertoires were generated with immunoSEQ multiplex PCR, while TCRdb's copy carries only in-frame clones and drops some. The table lists under 60,000 clones, 73% of them singletons, with approximately 15% in the top ten. This clone was counted a single time. As yet, its antigen is unknown. Material: peripheral blood mononuclear cells (PBMCs), obtained before the second cycle of nivolumab. The clonotype originates from a human donor with classical Hodgkin lymphoma. V is TRBV6-1 and J is TRBJ2-7; tentatively, D is TRBD2 (5 bases). DNA of the CDR3: TGTGCCAGCAGTGAAGCGGGAGCTAGATACGAGCAGTACTTC. This encodes CASSEAGARYEQYF.